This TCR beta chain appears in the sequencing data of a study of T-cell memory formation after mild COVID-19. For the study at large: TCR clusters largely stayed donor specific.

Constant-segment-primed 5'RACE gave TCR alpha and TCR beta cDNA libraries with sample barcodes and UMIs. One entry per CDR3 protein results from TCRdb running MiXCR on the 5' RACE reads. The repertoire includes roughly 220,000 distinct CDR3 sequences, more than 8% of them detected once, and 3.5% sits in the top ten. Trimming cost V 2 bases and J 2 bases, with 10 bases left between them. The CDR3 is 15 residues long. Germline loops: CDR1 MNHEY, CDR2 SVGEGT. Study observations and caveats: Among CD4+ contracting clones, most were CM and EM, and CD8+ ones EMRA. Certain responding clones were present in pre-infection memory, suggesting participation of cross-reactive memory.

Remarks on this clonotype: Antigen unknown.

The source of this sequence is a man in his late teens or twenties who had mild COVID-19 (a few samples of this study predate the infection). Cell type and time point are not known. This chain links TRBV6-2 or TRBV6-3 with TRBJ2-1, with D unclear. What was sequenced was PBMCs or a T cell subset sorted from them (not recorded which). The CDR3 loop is CASSYGVTPYNEQFF. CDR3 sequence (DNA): TGTGCCAGCAGTTACGGGGTAACCCCCTACAATGAGCAGTTCTTC.